A selection of T cell receptor beta chains follows, all from one sample in a study of beta chain features in type 1 diabetes. Clones were sequenced by immunoSEQ multiplex PCR, and TCRdb holds only the in-frame ones, with some missing. The sample shows about 930,000 clones, roughly a sixth of them seen only once. Sequencing was done on a sample of naive CD4+ T cells from blood. These receptor sequences come from a woman aged 18-29 years in good health. Both conserved end residues are part of each CDR3. Each record gives: J gene, V gene, clone size, D gene, CDR3 DNA, CDR3 protein. The D gene is left open where the match is weak. Clone size is not always given. Where it is, it says once, few, many or a class for expanded clones.

>TRBJ1-3|TRBV5-4|.|TRBD1
TGTGCCAGCAGCTTGGGGACAGGGTTGAGGAACACCATATATTTT
CASSLGTGLRNTIYF
>TRBJ2-3|TRBV7-9|.|.
TGTGCCAGCAGCTTAGTGTTTACCGCAGATACGCAGTATTTT
CASSLVFTADTQYF
>TRBJ1-2|TRBV2|.|TRBD1
TGTGCCAGCACTTTGACAGGGCAGGGCTACACCTTC
CASTLTGQGYTF
>TRBJ2-3|TRBV7-9|.|.
TGTGCCAGCAGCTTATCGGGGGCCGATTTATTTACAGATACGCAGTATTTT
CASSLSGADLFTDTQYF
>TRBJ1-2|TRBV18|few|.
TGTGCCAGCTCACCAGTTAAGGAGGACTATGGCTACACCTTC
CASSPVKEDYGYTF
>TRBJ2-7|TRBV2|few|TRBD2
TGTGCCAGCAATTTCTCGCCTAGCGGGAATTACGAGCAGTACTTC
CASNFSPSGNYEQYF
>TRBJ1-3|TRBV7-9|.|.
TGTGCCAGCAGCTTAGGGGTCCCAACTGGAAACACCATATATTTT
CASSLGVPTGNTIYF
>TRBJ2-7|TRBV5-4|.|TRBD1
TGTGCCAGCAGCCCGGCGAACAGGGGGCTATCCTACGAGCAGTACTTC
CASSPANRGLSYEQYF
>TRBJ1-1|TRBV9|.|.
TGTGCCAGCAGCCCGATCCCTGAAGCTTTCTTT
CASSPIPEAFF
>TRBJ2-1|TRBV6-7|few|TRBD2
TGTGCCAGCAGTTACAATAGCGGGACTAGCTCCTACAATGAGCAGTTCTTC
CASSYNSGTSSYNEQFF
>TRBJ1-3|TRBV6-6|.|.
TGTGCCAGCAGCCCCGGGACGGTCTCTGGAAACACCATATATTTT
CASSPGTVSGNTIYF
>TRBJ2-1|TRBV14|.|.
TGTGCCAGCAGCCAAGATAGCAGGAGAGGGGCTGAGCAGTTCTTC
CASSQDSRRGAEQFF
>TRBJ2-7|TRBV7-2|few|.
TGTGCCAGCAGCGTTAGCGTTACGAGCTCCTACGAGCAGTACTTC
CASSVSVTSSYEQYF
>TRBJ2-3|TRBV10-3|.|TRBD1
TGTGCCATCAGTGTTCTTGGGACAGGACCAGATACGCAGTATTTT
CAISVLGTGPDTQYF
>TRBJ2-2|TRBV5-1|.|.
TGCGCCAGCAGCTTGGTCAGGGGCACCGGGGAGCTGTTTTTT
CASSLVRGTGELFF
>TRBJ2-1|TRBV5-6|.|.
TGTGCCAGCAGCCGCAACACCAAAGGAGGTGAGCAGTTCTTC
CASSRNTKGGEQFF
>TRBJ2-7|TRBV7-2|once|.
TGTGCCAGCAGCTTAGGTCGGCTAGCGAAGTCCGAGCAGTACTTC
CASSLGRLAKSEQYF
>TRBJ1-2|TRBV7-3|.|.
TGTGCCAGCAGCCTAGACGGGGGAGTCTATGGCTACACCTTC
CASSLDGGVYGYTF
>TRBJ2-3|TRBV7-3|few|.
TGTGCCAGCAGCGGGCGACAGACAGATACGCAGTATTTT
CASSGRQTDTQYF
>TRBJ2-1|TRBV6-5|.|.
TGTGCCAGCAGTTTGTACAGGGCAGACAATGAGCAGTTCTTC
CASSLYRADNEQFF
>TRBJ2-3|TRBV28|.|.
TGTGCCAGCAGTTTACCCCCTGCTACAGATACGCAGTATTTT
CASSLPPATDTQYF
>TRBJ2-7|TRBV2|.|TRBD2
TGTGCCAGCAGTGGACTACGGGGGAGGGAGGGTTACGGCGAGCAGTACTTC
CASSGLRGREGYGEQYF
>TRBJ2-7|TRBV7-9|.|TRBD2
TGTGCCAGCAGCTTCGGGGTAGCGGGAGGGCATGAGCAGTACTTC
CASSFGVAGGHEQYF
>TRBJ1-3|TRBV6-5|few|.
TGTGCCAGCAGTTACTCGCGGAACTCTGGAAACACCATATATTTT
CASSYSRNSGNTIYF
>TRBJ1-5|TRBV18|few|.
TGTGCCAGCTCACCGGGGCAGGGGAGCAATCAGCCCCAGCATTTT
CASSPGQGSNQPQHF
>TRBJ1-1|TRBV6-6|few|.
TGTGCCAGCAGTTACTCAAGGGCCGGGGCGACTGAAGCTTTCTTT
CASSYSRAGATEAFF
>TRBJ2-1|TRBV5-1|.|TRBD2
TGCGCCAGCAGCTTGATAGCGGGCCAAAACAATGAGCAGTTCTTC
CASSLIAGQNNEQFF
>TRBJ2-5|TRBV27|.|.
TGTGCCAGCAAAGAGGAGGGCGGTGAGGAGACCCAGTACTTC
CASKEEGGEETQYF
>TRBJ1-2|TRBV9|.|.
TGTGCCAGCAGCGTACTGGGGGGACTCCTATCAGAGGGCTACACCTTC
CASSVLGGLLSEGYTF
>TRBJ2-5|TRBV7-9|few|TRBD2
TGTGCCAGCAGCTCGCAGTCTAGCGGCCCCAGGGAGACCCAGTACTTC
CASSSQSSGPRETQYF
>TRBJ2-5|TRBV7-8|few|TRBD1
TGTGCCAGCAGCTTATATCCTTACAGGGGGACACGAGAGACCCAGTACTTC
CASSLYPYRGTRETQYF
>TRBJ2-7|TRBV6-5|few|TRBD2
TGTGCCAGCAGCCGGGGACTAGCGGGCGCCTACGAGCAGTACTTC
CASSRGLAGAYEQYF
>TRBJ2-1|TRBV5-1|.|TRBD2
TGCGCCAGCAGCTTGTGGCTAGCGGGACTTGAGCAGTTCTTC
CASSLWLAGLEQFF
>TRBJ2-1|TRBV7-2|few|TRBD2
TGTGCCAGCAGCCTCGCCCGACTAGCGGATGACAATGAGCAGTTCTTC
CASSLARLADDNEQFF
>TRBJ2-4|TRBV6-5|few|.
TGTGCCAGCAGTTACCTACAGGGAACCAAAAACATTCAGTACTTC
CASSYLQGTKNIQYF
>TRBJ1-2|TRBV19|.|.
TGTGCCAGTAGCCCCTCCGACTATGGCTACACCTTC
CASSPSDYGYTF
>TRBJ1-5|TRBV4-1|.|.
TGCGCCAGCAGCCAAGTGAGGGGGACTCAGCCCCAGCATTTT
CASSQVRGTQPQHF
>TRBJ2-1|TRBV10-3|.|TRBD2
TGTGCCATCAGTGCCGTTAGCGGGAGTCTCAATGAGCAGTTCTTC
CAISAVSGSLNEQFF
>TRBJ2-1|TRBV9|.|.
TGTGCCAGCAGCGTAGCTCTAGGGCAGCCAGAGTTGAATGAGCAGTTCTTC
CASSVALGQPELNEQFF
>TRBJ2-1|TRBV27|.|TRBD1
TGTGCCAGCAGTTTAGCCCCGACAGGGGGCGCCTACAATGAGCAGTTCTTC
CASSLAPTGGAYNEQFF
>TRBJ2-3|TRBV5-1|.|.
TGCGCCAGCAGCTATGTCGGGTCTAGCACAGATACGCAGTATTTT
CASSYVGSSTDTQYF
>TRBJ2-5|TRBV11-2|.|TRBD2
TGTGCCAGCAGCTTAGGCGGGACTAGCGGTTTCCAAGAGACCCAGTACTTC
CASSLGGTSGFQETQYF
>TRBJ2-5|TRBV11-2|few|.
TGTGCCAGCAGCTCCTGGGGCTTTCAAGAGACCCAGTACTTC
CASSSWGFQETQYF
>TRBJ2-1|TRBV7-2|.|.
TGTGCCGGCCGACGGGGAACCTACAATGAGCAGTTCTTC
CAGRRGTYNEQFF
>TRBJ2-5|TRBV6-5|few|TRBD2
TGTGCCAGCAGCCAACTAGCGGGACATCAGACCCAGTACTTC
CASSQLAGHQTQYF
>TRBJ2-3|TRBV2|few|.
TGTGCCAGCCGCAGGGTCGCCTCAGATACGCAGTATTTT
CASRRVASDTQYF
>TRBJ1-1|TRBV18|.|.
TGTGCCAGCTCACCCAGAGGGGACAACACTGAAGCTTTCTTT
CASSPRGDNTEAFF
>TRBJ1-1|TRBV7-9|.|.
TGTGCCAGCAGCTTACAGGGAGGGGCTGAAGCTTTCTTT
CASSLQGGAEAFF
>TRBJ2-2|TRBV5-4|.|.
TGTGCCAGCAGCTGGTCCAGGGGATTCACCGGGGAGCTGTTTTTT
CASSWSRGFTGELFF
>TRBJ2-1|TRBV5-1|.|.
TGCGCCAGCAGACCCTTTGCGGACTCCTACAATGAGCAGTTCTTC
CASRPFADSYNEQFF
>TRBJ2-1|TRBV6-5|.|.
TGTGCCAGTACGACTTCCTACAATGAGCAGTTCTTC
CASTTSYNEQFF
>TRBJ2-1|TRBV10-3|.|.
TGTGCCATCAGTGACCTCCCCTATCGGTCGAGCTCCTACAATGAGCAGTTCTTC
CAISDLPYRSSSYNEQFF